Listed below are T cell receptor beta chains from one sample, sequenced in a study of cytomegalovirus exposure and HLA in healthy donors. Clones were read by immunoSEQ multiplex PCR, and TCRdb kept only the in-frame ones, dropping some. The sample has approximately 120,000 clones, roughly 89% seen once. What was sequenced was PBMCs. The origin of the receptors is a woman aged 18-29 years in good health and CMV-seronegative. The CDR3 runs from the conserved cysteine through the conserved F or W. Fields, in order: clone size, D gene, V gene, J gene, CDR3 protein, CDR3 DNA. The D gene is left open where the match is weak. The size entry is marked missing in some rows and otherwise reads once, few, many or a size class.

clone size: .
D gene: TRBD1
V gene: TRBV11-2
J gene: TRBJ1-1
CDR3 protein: CASSKGQARLGAVF
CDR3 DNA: TGTGCCAGCAGCAAGGGACAGGCTCGTCTAGGAGCCGTCTTT

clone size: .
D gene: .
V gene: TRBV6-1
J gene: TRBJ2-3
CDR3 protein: CASSPGSEVDTQYF
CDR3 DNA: TGTGCCAGCAGTCCGGGATCAGAGGTCGATACGCAGTATTTT

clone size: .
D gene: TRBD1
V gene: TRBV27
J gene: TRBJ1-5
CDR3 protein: CASSTDRGRQPQHF
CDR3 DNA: TGTGCCAGCAGTACCGACAGGGGGCGGCAGCCCCAGCATTTT

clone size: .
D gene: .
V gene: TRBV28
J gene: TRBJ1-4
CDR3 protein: CASKPWALNEKLFF
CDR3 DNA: TGTGCCAGCAAACCATGGGCCCTGAATGAAAAACTGTTTTTT

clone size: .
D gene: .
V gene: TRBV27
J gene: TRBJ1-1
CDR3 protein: CASSSNSRTEAFF
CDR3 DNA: TGTGCCAGCAGCTCAAACTCACGGACTGAAGCTTTCTTT

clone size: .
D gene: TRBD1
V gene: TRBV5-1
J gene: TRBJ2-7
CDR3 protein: CASSLTGGDEQYF
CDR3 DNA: TGCGCCAGCAGCTTGACAGGGGGTGACGAGCAGTACTTC

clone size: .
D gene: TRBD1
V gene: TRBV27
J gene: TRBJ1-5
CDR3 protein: CASSLGQGSNQPQHF
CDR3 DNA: TGTGCCAGCAGCCTAGGACAGGGAAGCAATCAGCCCCAGCATTTT

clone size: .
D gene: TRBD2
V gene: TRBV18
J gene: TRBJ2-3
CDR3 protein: CASSPTSGSRSTDTQYF
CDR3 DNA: TGTGCCAGCTCACCAACTAGCGGGAGTAGGAGCACAGATACGCAGTATTTT

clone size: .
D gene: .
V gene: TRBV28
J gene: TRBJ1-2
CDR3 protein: CASSSLNNYGYTF
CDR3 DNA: TGTGCCAGCAGTTCGTTAAATAACTATGGCTACACCTTC

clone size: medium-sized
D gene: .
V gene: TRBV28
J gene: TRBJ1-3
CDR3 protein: CASSTQVLGNTIYF
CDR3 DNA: TGTGCCAGCAGTACTCAGGTTTTAGGAAACACCATATATTTT

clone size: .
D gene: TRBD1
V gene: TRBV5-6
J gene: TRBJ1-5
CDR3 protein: CASSLGKGARNQPQHF
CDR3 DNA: TGTGCCAGCAGCTTGGGGAAGGGGGCGCGGAATCAGCCCCAGCATTTT

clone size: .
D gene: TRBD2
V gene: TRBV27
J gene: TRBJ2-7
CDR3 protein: CASSPLAGGSTYEQYF
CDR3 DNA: TGTGCCAGCAGTCCCCTCGCCGGGGGGTCCACCTACGAGCAGTACTTC

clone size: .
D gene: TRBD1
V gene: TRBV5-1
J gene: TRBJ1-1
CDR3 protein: CASSGRGRDTEAFF
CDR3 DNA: TGCGCCAGCAGCGGTAGGGGGCGGGACACTGAAGCTTTCTTT

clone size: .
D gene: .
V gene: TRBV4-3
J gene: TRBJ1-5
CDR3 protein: CASSQERPAGAFWFQPQHF
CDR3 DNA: TGCGCCAGCAGCCAAGAGCGCCCAGCGGGGGCTTTTTGGTTTCAGCCCCAGCATTTT

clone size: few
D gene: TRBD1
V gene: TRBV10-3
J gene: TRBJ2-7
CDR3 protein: CAISESLDRSYEQYF
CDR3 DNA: TGTGCCATCAGTGAGTCTTTGGACAGGAGCTACGAGCAGTACTTC

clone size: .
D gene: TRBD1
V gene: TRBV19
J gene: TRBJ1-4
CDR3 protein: CASSPPQTGVNEKLFF
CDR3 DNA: TGTGCCAGTAGTCCCCCCCAGACAGGGGTAAATGAAAAACTGTTTTTT

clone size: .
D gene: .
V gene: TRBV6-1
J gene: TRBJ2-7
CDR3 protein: CASSPARGAVYEQYF
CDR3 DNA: TGTGCCAGCAGTCCCGCCCGGGGGGCAGTCTACGAGCAGTACTTC

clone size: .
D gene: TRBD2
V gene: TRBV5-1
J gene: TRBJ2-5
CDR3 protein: CASSVLAGETQYF
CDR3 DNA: TGCGCCAGCAGCGTACTAGCGGGAGAGACCCAGTACTTC

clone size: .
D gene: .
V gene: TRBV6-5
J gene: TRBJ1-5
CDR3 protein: CASRGSNQPQHF
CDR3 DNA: TGTGCCAGCCGAGGAAGCAATCAGCCCCAGCATTTT

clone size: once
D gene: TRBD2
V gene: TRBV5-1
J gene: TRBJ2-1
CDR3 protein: CASSFARYTWTSGRAPYNEQFF
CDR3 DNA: TGCGCCAGCAGCTTCGCGAGATACACCTGGACTAGCGGGAGGGCCCCCTACAATGAGCAGTTCTTC

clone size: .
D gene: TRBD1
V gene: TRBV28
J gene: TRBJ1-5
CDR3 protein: CASSFQGARNQPQHF
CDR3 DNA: TGTGCCAGCAGTTTTCAGGGGGCGCGCAATCAGCCCCAGCATTTT

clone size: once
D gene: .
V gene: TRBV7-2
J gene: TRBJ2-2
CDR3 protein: CATVPDLAGNTGELFF
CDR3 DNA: TGTGCTACGGTCCCCGATTTGGCGGGGAACACCGGGGAGCTGTTTTTT

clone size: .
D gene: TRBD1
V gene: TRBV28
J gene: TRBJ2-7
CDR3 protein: CASSPPQGLRHEQYF
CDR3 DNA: TGTGCCAGCAGTCCGCCACAGGGGCTTCGGCACGAGCAGTACTTC

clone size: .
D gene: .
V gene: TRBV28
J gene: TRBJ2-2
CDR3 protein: CASSLYRGNTGELFF
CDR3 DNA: TGTGCCAGCAGTTTATATCGGGGTAACACCGGGGAGCTGTTTTTT

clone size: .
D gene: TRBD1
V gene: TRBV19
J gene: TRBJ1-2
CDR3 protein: CASSIGYGEGADYGYTF
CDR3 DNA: TGTGCCAGTAGTATCGGCTACGGAGAGGGGGCGGACTATGGCTACACCTTC

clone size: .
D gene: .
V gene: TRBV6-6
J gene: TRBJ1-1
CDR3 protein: CASSYEAELNTEAFF
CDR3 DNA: TGTGCCAGCAGTTACGAGGCGGAACTGAACACTGAAGCTTTCTTT

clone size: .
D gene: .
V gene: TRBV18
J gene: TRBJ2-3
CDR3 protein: CASSPYKTGSTDTQYF
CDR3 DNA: TGTGCCAGCTCACCATATAAGACAGGTAGCACAGATACGCAGTATTTT

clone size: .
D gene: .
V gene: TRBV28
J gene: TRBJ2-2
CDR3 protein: CASRYSGLTGELFF
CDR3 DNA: TGTGCCAGCAGGTATTCGGGACTCACCGGGGAGCTGTTTTTT

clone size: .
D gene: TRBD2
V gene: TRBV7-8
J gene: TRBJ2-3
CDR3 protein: CASSSTIAGAPDTQYF
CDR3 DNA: TGTGCCAGCAGTTCCACAATAGCGGGGGCCCCAGATACGCAGTATTTT

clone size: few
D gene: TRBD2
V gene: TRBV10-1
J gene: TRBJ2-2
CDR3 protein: CASSDASGVTGELFF
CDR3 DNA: TGCGCCAGCAGTGACGCTAGCGGTGTCACCGGGGAGCTGTTTTTT

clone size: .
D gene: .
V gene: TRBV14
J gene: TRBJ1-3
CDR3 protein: CASSLSGGNTIYF
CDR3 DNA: TGTGCCAGCAGCCTTTCCGGGGGAAACACCATATATTTT

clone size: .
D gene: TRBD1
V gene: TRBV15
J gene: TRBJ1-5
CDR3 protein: CATSRNRGEQPQHF
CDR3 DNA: TGTGCCACCAGCAGAAACAGGGGTGAACAGCCCCAGCATTTT

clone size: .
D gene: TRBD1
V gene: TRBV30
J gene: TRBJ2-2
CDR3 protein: CASGQGSLGELFF
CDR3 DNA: TGTGCCTCCGGACAGGGTAGCTTGGGGGAGCTGTTTTTT

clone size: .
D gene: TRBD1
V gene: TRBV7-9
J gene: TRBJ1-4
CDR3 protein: CASSLGQGGWREEKLFF
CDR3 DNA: TGTGCCAGCAGCCTTGGACAGGGGGGCTGGAGAGAGGAAAAACTGTTTTTT

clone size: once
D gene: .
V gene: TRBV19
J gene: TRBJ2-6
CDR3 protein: CASSFYRDPGANVLTF
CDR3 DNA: TGTGCCAGTAGTTTCTACAGGGATCCTGGGGCCAACGTCCTGACTTTC

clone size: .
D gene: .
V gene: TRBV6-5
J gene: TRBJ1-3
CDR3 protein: CASSYVRGSGNTIYF
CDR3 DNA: TGTGCCAGCAGTTACGTCCGGGGCTCTGGAAACACCATATATTTT

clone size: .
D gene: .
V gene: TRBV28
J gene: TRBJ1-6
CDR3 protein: CASSLGQPNSPLHF
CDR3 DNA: TGTGCCAGCAGTTTAGGACAGCCGAATTCACCCCTCCACTTT

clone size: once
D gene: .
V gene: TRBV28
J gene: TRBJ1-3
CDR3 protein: CASSPDYSGNTIYF
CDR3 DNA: TGTGCCAGCAGCCCAGACTACTCTGGAAACACCATATATTTT

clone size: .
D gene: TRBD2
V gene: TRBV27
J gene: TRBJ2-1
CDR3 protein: CASSAPGAGDGLNEQFF
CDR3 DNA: TGTGCCAGCAGTGCCCCGGGAGCGGGAGACGGTCTCAATGAGCAGTTCTTC

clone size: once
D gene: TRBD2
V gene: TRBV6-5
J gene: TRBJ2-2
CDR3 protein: CASRGLAGGTGELFF
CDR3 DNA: TGTGCCAGCAGGGGACTAGCGGGGGGGACCGGGGAGCTGTTTTTT

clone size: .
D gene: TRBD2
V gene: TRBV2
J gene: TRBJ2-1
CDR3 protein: CASTRTSGGPGEQFF
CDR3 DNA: TGTGCCAGCACCCGGACTAGCGGAGGCCCGGGGGAGCAGTTCTTC

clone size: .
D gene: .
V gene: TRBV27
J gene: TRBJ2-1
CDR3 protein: CASSLALSYNEQFF
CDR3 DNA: TGTGCCAGCAGTTTAGCGCTATCCTACAATGAGCAGTTCTTC

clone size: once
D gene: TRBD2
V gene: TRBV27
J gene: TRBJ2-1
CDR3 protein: CASSLSRLAGPYNEQFF
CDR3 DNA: TGTGCCAGCAGTTTATCAAGACTAGCGGGACCCTACAATGAGCAGTTCTTC

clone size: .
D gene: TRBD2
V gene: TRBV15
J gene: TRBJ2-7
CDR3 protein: CATSRDVPGGYEQYF
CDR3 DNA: TGTGCCACCAGCAGAGATGTCCCCGGGGGGTACGAGCAGTACTTC

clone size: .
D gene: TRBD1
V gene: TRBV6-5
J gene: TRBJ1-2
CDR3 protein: CASFPGQGYGYTF
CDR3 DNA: TGTGCCAGCTTTCCGGGACAGGGCTACGGCTACACCTTC

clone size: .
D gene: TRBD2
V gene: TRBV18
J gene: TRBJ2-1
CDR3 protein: CASSPGAGDHEQFF
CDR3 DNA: TGTGCCAGCTCACCCGGGGCGGGAGATCATGAGCAGTTCTTC

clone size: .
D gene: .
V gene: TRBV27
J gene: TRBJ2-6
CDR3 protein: CASSLYRTGANVLTF
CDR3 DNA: TGTGCCAGCAGTTTATACAGGACAGGGGCCAACGTCCTGACTTTC

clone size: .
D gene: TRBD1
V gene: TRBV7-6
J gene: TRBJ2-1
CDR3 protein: CASSSEEPQGALVNEQFF
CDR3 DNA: TGTGCCAGCAGCTCCGAAGAACCACAGGGGGCGCTTGTCAATGAGCAGTTCTTC

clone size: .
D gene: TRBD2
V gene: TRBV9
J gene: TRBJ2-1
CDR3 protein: CASSVGTSGNSYNEQFF
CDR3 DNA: TGTGCCAGCAGCGTCGGGACTAGCGGGAACTCCTACAATGAGCAGTTCTTC

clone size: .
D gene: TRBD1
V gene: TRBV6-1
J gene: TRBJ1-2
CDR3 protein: CAGSDREIYGYTF
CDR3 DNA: TGTGCCGGGTCCGACAGGGAGATCTATGGCTACACCTTC

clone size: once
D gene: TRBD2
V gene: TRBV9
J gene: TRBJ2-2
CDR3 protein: CASSSLAGGPGAGELFF
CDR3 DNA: TGTGCCAGCAGCTCCCTAGCGGGAGGGCCGGGTGCCGGGGAGCTGTTTTTT

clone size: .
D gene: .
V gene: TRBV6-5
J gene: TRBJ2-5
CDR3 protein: CASSPPERGRETQYF
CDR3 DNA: TGTGCCAGCAGTCCCCCGGAGAGGGGGAGAGAGACCCAGTACTTC